This entry is about one T cell receptor beta chain. Its antigen remains unknown. This record comes from a study of CD8+ T cells in alopecia areata. Study findings and constraints: Tofacitinib delivered significant drops in scalp clonality and in expanded CD8+ clones among the top 100.

Sequencing relied on a cDNA template that was reverse transcribed from extracted RNA. The protocol was immunoSEQ multiplex PCR, while the TCRdb copy is restricted to in-frame clones and leaves out a portion. The top ten clones hold around 2.5% of a sample with roughly 210,000 clones, roughly two fifths of them seen once. The CDR3 extends over 16 amino acids. Germline values: CDR1 SGHRS, CDR2 YFSETQ. The V and J ends lost 0 bases and 6 bases, in that order; junction bases with no gene match: 7. Treatment of the sample: oral pan-JAK inhibitor, 5-10 mg twice daily. The source of this sequence is a human donor with alopecia areata. The sequencing used CD4+ T cells sorted from blood, collected between weeks 36 and 40, from a patient treated with tofacitinib. The rearrangement links TRBV5-1 to TRBJ2-4; 9 nucleotides agree with TRBD1. CDR3 loop: CASSLGPGTGLNIQYF. The CDR3 nucleotides read TGCGCCAGCAGCTTGGGGCCCGGGACAGGGCTAAACATTCAGTACTTC.